Listed below are T cell receptor beta chains from one sample, sequenced in a study of control samples from healthy donors and cancer patients. Produced via immunoSEQ multiplex PCR; TCRdb's table is partial and in-frame only. The sample contains 110,000 or so clones, roughly 89% of which appear only once. Sample: blood. Every receptor here comes from a woman between 50 and 59 years old in good health. Both conserved end residues are part of each CDR3. Fields, in order: V gene, CDR3 length, J gene, clone size, CDR3 protein. Clone size appears in some rows only: once, few, many, or a class for an expanded clone.

TRBV6-5	14	TRBJ1-1	NA	CASRTTQKNTEAFF
TRBV18	14	TRBJ2-1	NA	CASSPGQGDNEQFF
TRBV4-1	16	TRBJ1-1	NA	CASSQPTRTGNTEAFF
TRBV7-2	17	TRBJ2-1	NA	CASSLQLSPGFPNEQFF
TRBV5-1	16	TRBJ2-3	NA	CASGPSGGAWTDTQYF
TRBV21-1	22	TRBJ2-6	NA	CASSKDSKGGGTGTSGANVLTF
TRBV10-3	14	TRBJ2-1	NA	CAITPGGGTNEQFF
TRBV6-5	14	TRBJ2-4	NA	CASTRGQPENIQYF
TRBV2	14	TRBJ1-5	NA	CASSGGTSARPQHF
TRBV5-1	15	TRBJ2-1	NA	CASSYLFLAGGEQFF
TRBV19	14	TRBJ2-7	NA	CASSIDGGTYEQYF
TRBV6-5	15	TRBJ2-7	once	CASSYSGTGSYEQYF
TRBV30	13	TRBJ1-3	NA	CAYRDRGLHTIYF